This T cell receptor beta chain derives from a study of shared clonotypes between healthy human individuals (dated by TCRdb to the early 2020s). Some background on the complete study: Three men and two women, aged 18 to 49 years, made up the cohort. To increase sequencing depth and limit assay-specific biases, different laboratories used diverse techniques to prepare libraries and sequence TCR repertoires. Per donor, leukapheresis produced somewhere between about 0.9 and 9 billion PBMCs. To estimate repertoire size and how much clonotypes are shared between individuals, the study performed deep sequencing of blood TCR repertoires from a few healthy adults. For each donor, CD4 naive and CD4 memory were each given three plates, CD8 naive was given two plates, and CD8 memory was given one plate. Broader findings and caveats from the paper: Because the study included a small number of donors, the genetic and exposure-history diversity represented was limited. Incomplete sequencing was indicated by rarefaction of sorted-subset datasets, despite the large sequencing depth. Pairwise subsampling led to the expectation that sequencing depth would affect the degree of clonotype sharing among donors. Sampling was restricted to blood, and TCR repertoires in tissue are likely to differ from TCR repertoires in blood. Naive subsets generally had larger estimated clonotype richness than memory subsets. Compared with non-shared clonotypes, clonotypes shared by all four sorted-subset donors had higher generation probabilities. Sharing across a few donors was observed for approximately 5% of naive CD4, less than 4% of naive CD8, about 2.5% of memory CD4, and around 0.42% of memory CD8 clonotypes.

About this clone itself: Its antigen is unknown. No much larger clone exists at a distance of one base, and base qualities are not known.

Using the deep immunoSEQ assay, multiplex PCR amplified TCR CDR3 regions from genomic DNA. Genomic DNA extracted from each cell subset was distributed evenly over all wells of several immunoSEQ 96-well plates, and each plate served as one replicate. For sorted subsets, about 220 ng of genomic DNA, equivalent to some 33,000 T cell genomes, went into each replicate PCR. Purified libraries were measured with a Qubit 3.0 fluorometer, size-checked on a Bioanalyzer 2100, and measured again with the KAPA Library Quantification kit. Every immunoSEQ 96-well plate was sequenced on a dedicated single-read 150-cycle Illumina NextSeq 550 flow cell. The paper's processing steps were these. Because the immunoSEQ output included only junctional sequences and no quality scores, the filtering could not be the same as the filtering used for full-length reads. Sequences were annotated with PyIR, a Python wrapper for IgBLAST v1.9, using IMGT germline references to assign V/J genes and CDR3. Reads were removed for weak V/J assignments (E-value above 1e-6), missing CDR3, stop codons, out-of-frame junctions, or ambiguous translated residues. A V3J clonotype was defined by an identical inferred V gene, J gene, and CDR3 amino acid sequence. To compute the percentage overlap between repertoires, the number of shared unique clonotypes was divided by the size of the smaller repertoire. Three approaches were used to assess repertoire richness: RTK rarefaction, the Chao1 estimator, and Recon v2.1 estimates of unobserved clonotypes. OLGA was used to compute generation probabilities for all TCRbeta clonotypes that the gDNA method yielded from a handful of donors. Here the immuneACCESS table is served through TCRdb, limited to in-frame sequences with V and J called. Missing clones are a known gap in these copies; in checked studies unresolved V genes cover under half, and the rest lacks a known reason. That table gives V, J and clone size, and the DNA gave D and trimming. For this sample there are around 1,900,000 clones; 80% to 95% appear just once. The ten largest clones capture about 1.6% of the sample.

CD8 naive samples consisted of CD45RO-negative cells that were positively selected for CCR7, yielding a CD45RA+CCR7+ population without TemRA cells. Donors were healthy HIV-negative adults with no recently reported acute infections or vaccinations. Only Caucasian adults living in Nashville, Tennessee, USA were represented among the donors. Blood was obtained by leukapheresis, after which PBMCs were separated by Ficoll-Histopaque density gradient centrifugation and cryopreserved in liquid nitrogen vapor phase. Analytical flow cytometry was used to check the purity and quantity of each magnetically sorted T cell population. Genomic DNA was isolated from every sorted fraction and measured by UV absorbance on a Nanodrop 2000c. V lost 3 bases and J lost 2 bases; the stretch between them is 11 bases long. The CDR3 starts with the cysteine, ends with the phenylalanine, and has 15 residues. Only the CDR3 part of the read is kept: 45 bases, read in frame from the first base. From a lookup of the germline V gene, CDR1 and CDR2 are ENHRY and SYGVKD.

The TCR was taken from a man between 18 and 35 years old in good health. Some clones in this sample may be carry-over from other donors' samples. Sequenced input: naive CD8+ T cells from PBMCs. In light of the paper, this sample's cell subset or site label describes: CD45RA+CCR7+. The V and J genes are TRBV10-3 and TRBJ2-4, with TRBD2 tentatively as D gene (5 bases match). CDR3 protein: CAISDTGRTKNIQYF. The DNA is TGTGCCATCAGTGACACGGGAAGGACCAAAAACATTCAGTACTTC.